This T cell receptor beta chain was identified during a study of cytomegalovirus exposure and HLA in healthy donors listed by TCRdb under 2017. At the level of the whole study: An earlier analysis of some 550 of the donors reported 250 to 300 Gb of sequence data and 100 million to 130 million unique TCR beta sequences from some 180 million T cells. Donor age, sex, ethnicity and CMV serostatus were collected together with the repertoire data. The aim of the study was to test whether cataloging public T cell receptors could identify signatures of past pathogen exposure. Four or five DR-DQ haplotypes were handled as single units for association and clustering because linkage in the cohort was strong. Rather than using new phenotypic data, the later analysis identified candidate immune exposures from TCR beta sequences and from how often those sequences occurred across donors. The T cell repertoires of around 730 subjects were profiled by immunosequencing and related to cytomegalovirus serostatus. In a later genetic analysis, genome-wide SNP genotypes for about three fifths of the roughly 670 donors were used, and that subset was treated as a discovery cohort. The study combined high-throughput TCR immunosequencing, statistical association of individual TCRs with disease status, and machine learning to predict cytomegalovirus infection status. An earlier analysis of 587 of the donors used high-throughput TCR beta sequencing to judge whether each TCR beta V gene segment behaved as functional or pseudogenic. To study patterns of TCR occurrence, a later analysis re-analyzed previously published TCR beta repertoires from 550 to 800 donors and added high-resolution HLA genotyping. Approximately 310 gigabases of sequencing data and around 90 million unique TCR sequences made up an early release that covered several hundred HLA-typed donors. Across some 400 genotyped donors of the cohort, an average of roughly 230,000 unique TCR beta nucleotide sequences per donor were sequenced, and 15% to 20% of those sequences were non-productive. A separate validation cohort of 100 to 150 different subjects was used in addition to the roughly 670-subject first cohort. Of the roughly 400 genotyped donors, approximately 83% fell in the genetic ancestry cluster associated with self-reported Caucasian donors. HLA typing included class I and class II loci at four-digit resolution. Typing coverage differed by locus: A, B, C, DRB1 and DQB1 were typed in about 629-630 donors, DQA1 in around 500, DPA1 in 600 to 610, and DPB1 in around 440. All discovery cohort repertoires had been generated on a single sequencing platform.

Receptors were amplified or captured by the immunoSEQ multiplex PCR assay. The multiplex PCR relied on a mix of 60 forward primers for TCR Vbeta segments and 13 reverse primers for TCR Jbeta segments. The CDR3 region of rearranged TCR beta genes was amplified from genomic DNA with a multiplex PCR assay. Amplified TCR beta libraries were sequenced as 87-base-pair reads on the Illumina HiSeq System. Per the source publication's procedure: A later analysis counted about 80 million unique TCR beta chains across the 650 to 800 repertoires, and about 10 million of these chains were shared by at least two donors. Raw reads were error-corrected and collapsed into unique sequences with a nearest-neighbor algorithm that merged closely related sequences to remove PCR and sequencing errors. CDR3 sequences were aligned to IMGT reference sequences to assign V, D and J gene segments. For a sequence to be retained, a match of at least six nucleotides was required to both a V gene segment and a J gene segment. Rearrangements were classified as productive when the CDR3 lacked stop codons and remained in frame with V and J, and all other rearrangements were classified as non-productive. CDR3 was defined by IMGT convention, running from the second conserved V-encoded cysteine to the conserved J-encoded phenylalanine. Sequences without an unambiguous match to a single V gene segment were excluded from the earlier analysis of a few hundred of the donors. An earlier analysis of several hundred of the donors called V segments functional above 56.7% productive rearrangements and segregating when the between-donor standard deviation exceeded 5%. A statistical classification framework was developed to diagnose cytomegalovirus status using the catalog of TCR beta chain sequences. A later analysis assigned V and J genes by comparing TCR nucleotide sequences with IMGT/GENE-DB human TR gene sequences. A later analysis assigned CDR3 sequences and most-parsimonious VDJ recombination scenarios with the TCRdist pipeline. A later analysis defined each TCR beta chain by its CDR3 amino acid sequence plus V-gene family, and excluded reads lacking a unique V-gene family. In a later analysis, approximately 640 highly shared, low-generation-probability nucleotide sequences were removed to address suspected cross-contamination and a sequencing artifact. For each public chain, a later analysis derived a clonal expansion index from normalized ranks of inferred template counts within each repertoire. A later analysis computed generation probabilities with a VDJ recombination model fitted to out-of-frame rearrangements, and checked the results against IGoR. In a later analysis, TCR-TCR, TCR-HLA and TCR-CMV co-occurrence was scored with hypergeometric tests, and a repertoire-size bias correction was applied to TCR pairs. To estimate false discovery rates, a later analysis permuted the HLA or CMV assignments 20 times. In a later analysis, co-occurring TCRs were grouped using DBSCAN, and TCRdist sequence similarity was added for clustering within HLA-allele-positive subsets. For co-occurrence clustering, repertoires with fewer than 30,000 or more than 120,000 public chains were excluded, along with a handful of repertoires with anomalous nucleotide sharing. Drawn from immuneACCESS, this table holds only the in-frame rearrangements with V and J called that TCRdb kept. Clones are partly lost; checked studies trace under half to an unresolved V gene and leave the rest unexplained. That table is the source of V, J and clone size, and D and trimming were worked out from the DNA. The sample profile shows some 150,000 clones; roughly 77% of them were found once. The leading ten clones occupy about 3.5% of the sample.

The cohort comprised around 690 healthy bone marrow donors. All cohort members were sampled while nominally healthy, although unrecorded immune exposures were likely present. The donor tested CMV seronegative and was one of the 352 seronegative cohort members. A peripheral blood sample was provided by each donor, and peripheral blood mononuclear cells were used for TCR beta sequencing. The Qiagen DNeasy Blood Extraction Kit was used to extract genomic DNA from the blood cell samples. Reading the germline V gene gives CDR1 SQVTM and CDR2 ANQGSEA. Trimming costs V 4 bases and J 3 bases, and their ends lie 9 bases apart. From the cysteine up to the phenylalanine, the CDR3 has a length of 13 residues. The read is trimmed to its CDR3 DNA, 39 bases read in frame from base 1. What the work shows at the level of the full study, not this receptor alone: In vitro tests confirmed that a few of the cytomegalovirus-associated TCR beta chains recognize cytomegalovirus antigens. The cohort was sequenced for TCR beta chains only, and without alpha or paired-chain data the features that could be detected were limited. A group of highly shared sequence variants was considered likely to be a technical artifact of the sequencing pipeline. A later analysis found that most CMV-associated TCR beta chains appeared HLA-restricted, with HLA associations seemingly driven largely by CMV exposure. Broadly in line with IMGT annotations, most TCR beta V segments showed up in productive rearrangements about 87% or about 30% of the time in an earlier analysis of roughly 590 of the donors. The classifier was reported to diagnose cytomegalovirus status with high specificity and sensitivity in both the original and validation cohorts. While some public TCRs were present in many individuals, most TCR sequences turned up only very rarely across donors. HLA typing was unavailable for some donors at each locus, so association tests used only the typed subset. The study gave a list of about 150 TCR beta chains associated with cytomegalovirus. When HLA alleles, especially DR and DQ, strongly co-occurred, attributing TCR associations to individual alleles was difficult. An association between a missense DCLRE1C variant and V-gene and J-gene trimming of TCR beta chains was found in a later genetic analysis and replicated in an independent cohort. Roughly 17 rarely observed V segments, including chromosome 9 orphons, were excluded from the earlier analysis of about 500 of the donors because counts were too low. Roughly uniform sequencing depth across donors was assumed in presence/absence analyses, although this assumption may not hold. Immune exposure information for the cohort was limited to CMV serostatus. At a false discovery rate of 0.05, a later analysis linked around 17,000 TCR beta sequences to specific HLA alleles. The authors suggested that the approach could potentially be generalized to other disease states and immunological phenotypes. In a later analysis, the rate of TCR association differed among HLA loci, with DRB1 alleles having the most associated TCRs and HLA-C alleles having the fewest. Linkage disequilibrium might explain the correlated functional status among segregating V segments, but an unknown experimental factor could not be ruled out. A further reported finding was that TCR beta sequences accurately predicted the HLA-A and HLA-B alleles for most subjects in the first cohort. Compared with the approximately 710-donor mean, donors in an Asian-associated ancestry cluster had fewer N-insertions in productive TCRs, according to a later genetic analysis. A later analysis found that HLA-associated TCR beta chains were more clonally expanded and had lower generation probabilities than equally common non-associated chains. Because the 87-base-pair reads could not distinguish some IMGT-functional V segments, including TRBV6-2 and TRBV6-3, those segments were excluded. Several of the top co-occurrence clusters appeared to be linked to parvovirus B19, influenza, CMV and Epstein-Barr virus, according to a later analysis.

Note on this clone: Its antigen is currently not known. No base quality values were provided; no much bigger clone lies one nucleotide off.

This sequence originates from a man in his forties or fifties in good health and CMV-seronegative. Specimen: PBMCs. Recombination joined TRBV29-1 with TRBJ2-2; the D gene is perhaps TRBD1, on 5 matching bases. The CDR3 sequence is CSVAGYHTGELFF. At the DNA level, the sequence is TGCAGCGTTGCAGGGTATCACACCGGGGAGCTGTTTTTT.